This T cell receptor beta chain was observed in a study of blood T cell repertoires in COVID-19. As for the study in general: Italy, Spain and the United States were the sources of the convalescent and acute COVID-19 samples. From T cells, B-cell-depleted T cells, or PBMCs came the material, which was cDNA or gDNA.

Under the authors' procedure: Reference gene primer amplification gave nucleated cell count estimates. Produced via immunoSEQ multiplex PCR; TCRdb's table is partial and in-frame only. The D gene and trimming were derived from the DNA, and the V and J assignments and clone size from that table. The data show tens of thousands of clones, with 75% to 95% seen just once and over 3.5% held by the top ten. The CDR3 contains 15 residues. The V end was cut by 10 bases, the J end by 1 base, with 16 bases between. CDR1 MNHEY and CDR2 SVGAGI come from the germline V gene. The TCR was taken from a woman between 45 and 60 years old in a cohort sampled during active COVID-19. J is TRBJ2-2 and V is TRBV6-5; D not resolved. Material: peripheral blood. The CDR3 coding sequence is TGTGCCACACAACAGTACAGTGGGAACACCGGGGAGCTGTTTTTT. This encodes CATQQYSGNTGELFF.